This T cell receptor (beta chain) is drawn from a study of glioma-infiltrating T cells after dendritic cell vaccination. The CDR3 spans 13 residues. The V end lost 5 bases, the J end lost 4 bases, and 11 bases lay between the germline ends. CDR1 SGHTA and CDR2 FQGNSA come from the germline V gene. The data were produced by immunoSEQ multiplex PCR, yet TCRdb's version contains in-frame clones alone and is incomplete. This repertoire shows tens of thousands of clones, 75% to 85% found once; its top ten account for 9.2%. Selection required adequate fresh-frozen tumor tissue plus more than two years' survival data. Isocitrate dehydrogenase mutation was absent in all glioblastoma patients.

The rearrangement joins TRBV7-2 to TRBJ1-2; TRBD1 is a possible D gene (6 bases). Material: blood, obtained before dendritic cell vaccination. This TCR came from a human donor with glioblastoma. The CDR3 nucleotides read TGTGCCAGCAGCCCAGGGGTTAGCTATGGCTACACCTTC. It yields the protein CASSPGVSYGYTF.